Below are 28 T cell receptor beta chains sequenced from a single sample in a study of blood T cell repertoires in COVID-19. The assay was immunoSEQ multiplex PCR, and TCRdb's table has in-frame clones only and misses some. Of under 200,000 clones in the sample, 80% to 90% were seen once. Sequencing was carried out using peripheral blood. These receptors originate from a man between 18 and 35 years old with active or convalescent COVID-19.

V usage is TRBV11-1 and J usage is TRBJ2-7; D not resolved. V was trimmed by 3 bases and J by 6 bases, leaving 9 bases between them. The CDR3 loop spans 12 amino acids. Germline values: CDR1 SGHAT, CDR2 FQDESV (reference sequence). CDR3 loop: CASSFGRGEQYV. CDR3 DNA: TGTGCCAGCAGCTTCGGTCGTGGCGAGCAGTACGTC.

V gene TRBV9 combines with J gene TRBJ1-4; 8 nucleotides agree with TRBD1. The CDR3 sequence is 15 residues long. The J segment lost 8 bases and the V segment lost 0 bases, leaving 6 bases of the junction unmatched. Per germline, CDR1 SGDLS and CDR2 YYNGEE. The CDR3 reads CASSVGQGAGEKLFF. The CDR3 DNA reads as TGTGCCAGCAGCGTAGGGCAGGGGGCAGGAGAAAAACTGTTTTTT.

The chain couples TRBV12-3 or TRBV12-4 to TRBJ1-6; D not resolved. Trimming removed 7 bases at V and 8 bases at J, with 12 bases between. The CDR3 loop spans 13 amino acids. The CDR3 sequence is CASTQEADSPLHF. For the CDR3, the DNA is TGTGCCAGCACCCAAGAGGCGGATTCACCCCTCCACTTT.

CDR3 sequence: CASSYSRGYTF. The CDR3 DNA is TGTGCCAGCAGCTATTCGCGTGGCTACACCTTC. The chain combines TRBV5-6 with TRBJ1-2, with D hard to call. This CDR3 is 11 amino acids long. Germline CDR1 SGHDT, CDR2 YYEEEE. Trimming left V 3 bases short and J 7 bases short, with 7 bases between.

The chain uses TRBV3-1 (or the pseudogene TRBV3-2) and TRBJ2-2; 8 nucleotides agree with TRBD1. This CDR3 has 19 residues. The germline CDR1 and CDR2 sequences are LGHDT and YNNKEL (reference sequence). J lost 3 bases, V lost 0 bases, and 12 bases had no gene match. CDR3 coding DNA: TGTGCCAGCAGCCAAGATCTTGCTGAGTACAGGGGGGACACCGGGGAGCTGTTTTTT. Amino acids: CASSQDLAEYRGDTGELFF.

The chain combines TRBV18 with TRBJ2-7; TRBD2 matches 8 bases. The CDR3 sequence is 13 residues long. V gave up 5 bases and J gave up 7 bases; unmatched junction bases: 7. CDR1 and CDR2 (germline): KGHSH, LQKENI. CDR3 DNA: TGTGCCAGCTCATTCGGACAGCGGGGGGAGCAGTACGTC. Its translation is CASSFGQRGEQYV.

This clone occurred once. The V call is TRBV7-2, the J call TRBJ2-5, with D maybe TRBD1 (5 bases). The germline gives CDR1 SGHTA, CDR2 FQGNSA. The CDR3 loop spans 15 amino acids. Trimming removed 1 base from V and 5 bases from J, with 14 bases in between. The CDR3 sequence is CASSLEAGFGETQYF. In DNA form, the CDR3 reads TGTGCCAGCAGCTTAGAGGCAGGGTTTGGGGAGACCCAGTACTTC.

J is TRBJ2-7 and V is TRBV29-1, with D tentatively TRBD1 (5 bases). V lost 7 bases and J 2 bases, leaving 21 bases between the germline ends. Germline-derived CDR1 and CDR2 are SQVTM and ANQGSEA. CDR3 size: 15 residues. CDR3 sequence (DNA): TGCAGCGGACTTCTTGTTGGGGCCGACCCCTACGAGCAGTACTTC. Protein: CSGLLVGADPYEQYF.

J is TRBJ2-7 and V is TRBV11-3; D is perhaps TRBD2 (5 bases). The germline V and J ends were trimmed by 0 bases and 2 bases, with 14 bases remaining between them. There are 16 residues in the CDR3. Germline V gene data show CDR1 as SGHNT and CDR2 as YENEEA. Written as DNA, the CDR3 is TGTGCCAGCAGCTTAGATTACCAGCGGTCCCCCTACGAGCAGTACTTC. Translating it yields CASSLDYQRSPYEQYF.

CDR3 DNA sequence: TGTGCCAGCAGCCCAGAGTGGGGGGAAATCGGCCAGCCCCAGCATTTT. This sequence encodes CASSPEWGEIGQPQHF. The gene calls are TRBV7-2 and TRBJ1-5; possibly TRBD1 for D (5 bases). This CDR3 has 16 amino acids. CDR1 and CDR2 (germline): SGHTA, FQGNSA. The V and J ends lost 5 bases and 7 bases respectively, with 21 bases between them. Full variable domain (missing parts from reference TRBV7-2 and TRBJ1-5): GAGVSQSPSNKVTEKGKDVELRCDPISGHTALYWYRQSLGQGLEFLIYFQGNSAPDKSGLPSDRFSAERTGGSVSTLTIQRTQQEDSAVYLCASSPEWGEIGQPQHFGDGTRLSIL.

The chain combines TRBV5-4 with TRBJ1-2; TRBD1 matches at 9 bases. Trimming removed 1 base from V and 4 bases from J; junction bases left unmatched: 2. The CDR3 has 14 amino acids. Germline loops: CDR1 SGHNT, CDR2 YYREEE (reference sequence). This CDR3 is CASSLTGGIYGYTF. In DNA form, the CDR3 reads TGTGCCAGCAGCTTGACAGGGGGCATCTATGGCTACACCTTC. Variable domain in full (rest from reference TRBV5-4 and TRBJ1-2): ETGVTQSPTHLIKTRGQQVTLRCSSQSGHNTVSWYQQALGQGPQFIFQYYREEENGRGNFPPRFSGLQFPNYSSELNVNALELDDSALYLCASSLTGGIYGYTFGSGTRLTVV.

The chain joins TRBV28 to TRBJ1-1, with D perhaps matching TRBD1 (5 bases). Germline V gene data show CDR1 as MDHEN and CDR2 as SYDVKM. The CDR3 sequence is 16 residues long. V lost 7 bases and J lost 3, with 21 bases in between. The CDR3 nucleotides are TGTGCCAGCAACCCTGGGGGAACTAGCGGCTACACTGAAGCTTTCTTT. Its translation is CASNPGGTSGYTEAFF.

For this clone: Other DNA sequences in the same sample also yield this CDR3. The chain couples TRBV5-5 to TRBJ1-5; D is uncertain. The ends were cut back, 2 bases at V and 5 bases at J, with 8 bases in the middle. The CDR3 totals 13 residues. Germline V gene data show CDR1 as SGHKS and CDR2 as YYEKEE (reference sequence). Here the CDR3 reads CASSLGEDQPQHF. In DNA, the CDR3 is TGTGCCAGCAGCTTAGGAGAGGATCAGCCCCAGCATTTT.

The gene calls are TRBV2 and TRBJ2-1; D perhaps matches TRBD2 (5 bases). This CDR3 region has 13 residues. The germline V and J ends were trimmed by 2 bases and 10 bases, with 12 bases remaining between them. Germline CDR1 is SNHLY and CDR2 is FYNNEI. Written as DNA, the CDR3 is TGTGCCAGCAGTGAACAGGAGCGGACCGAGCAGTTCTTC. This sequence encodes CASSEQERTEQFF.

This chain connects TRBV3-1 (or the pseudogene TRBV3-2) to TRBJ2-7; 8 nucleotides line up with TRBD2. The V gene end was trimmed by 0 bases and the J gene end by 4 bases; junction bases not matched to a gene: 8. Germline V gives CDR1 LGHDT, CDR2 YNNKEL (reference sequence). CDR3 length equals 16 residues. Here the CDR3 reads CASSQDLSGRWYEQYF. CDR3 in DNA: TGTGCCAGCAGCCAAGATTTGAGCGGGAGATGGTACGAGCAGTACTTC.

This clone turned up a few times. V usage is TRBV27 and J usage is TRBJ2-1, with 12 positions matching TRBD2. Germline V lookup: CDR1 MNHEY, CDR2 SMNVEV (reference sequence). The trim removed 4 bases at V and 0 bases at J, leaving 10 bases unmatched. There are 19 residues in the CDR3. The CDR3 DNA sequence: TGTGCCAGCAGTTCCCCCTGGACTAGCGGGGAGAGCTCCTACAATGAGCAGTTCTTC. It specifies CASSSPWTSGESSYNEQFF.

The rearrangement joins TRBV27 to TRBJ1-5; D might be TRBD1 (5 bases). The CDR3 is 14 residues long. Germline CDR1 reads MNHEY; CDR2 reads SMNVEV (reference sequence). With 7 bases removed from V and 4 bases from J, the gap between germline ends came to 14 bases. CDR3 protein: CASTPQGGNQPQHF. The CDR3 bases are TGTGCCAGCACGCCGCAGGGTGGGAATCAGCCCCAGCATTTT.

J is TRBJ1-1 and V is TRBV7-9; 8 nucleotides match TRBD1. Germline-derived CDR1 and CDR2 are SEHNR and FQNEAQ (reference sequence). This CDR3 region has 16 residues. V dropped 3 bases and J dropped 4; count of bases not matched to a gene: 10. This CDR3 is CASSFSGGTGGTEAFF. The DNA of the CDR3 is TGTGCCAGCAGCTTTAGTGGAGGGACAGGAGGCACTGAAGCTTTCTTT.

This sequence joins TRBV7-2 and TRBJ2-3, with D perhaps matching TRBD2 (5 bases). V was cut by 5 bases and J by 0 bases, with 15 bases left in between. CDR3 length: 16 residues. Germline V gene data show CDR1 as SGHTA and CDR2 as FQGNSA. Here the CDR3 DNA reads TGTGCCAGCAGCCTTAGCGTGGTCGGGAGCACAGATACGCAGTATTTT. Translated: CASSLSVVGSTDTQYF.

This clone showed up just once. This chain joins TRBV5-1 and TRBJ2-7, with TRBD1 matching 8 bases. Germline-derived CDR1 and CDR2 are SGHRS and YFSETQ. This CDR3 has 16 amino acids. Trimming removed 5 bases from V and 2 bases from J; junction bases left unmatched: 12. The CDR3 DNA follows: TGCGCCAGCAGTTCCGGGACAGGTCGTTCCGCCTACGAGCAGTACGTC. It yields the protein CASSSGTGRSAYEQYV.

This clone has just one count. This chain joins TRBV13 and TRBJ1-6, with D tentatively TRBD1 (6 bases). The CDR3 covers 17 residues. Germline CDR1 PRHDT, CDR2 FYEKMQ (reference sequence). V was cut by 1 base and J by 7 bases, with 17 bases left in between. The CDR3 DNA reads TGTGCCAGCAGCTTAGAGTACAGGGAGGGTGGCAATTCACCCCTCCACTTT. Its protein is CASSLEYREGGNSPLHF.

J is TRBJ2-7 and V is TRBV15, with D perhaps TRBD1 (6 bases). V shed 5 bases and J shed 1 base, with 15 bases lying between them. The CDR3 is 15 residues long. Germline lookup yields CDR1 LNHNV and CDR2 YYDKDF (reference sequence). This chain's CDR3 is CATSDPGVRSYEQYV. Here the CDR3 DNA reads TGTGCCACCAGCGACCCAGGGGTCCGTTCCTACGAGCAGTACGTC.

The chain joins TRBV7-2 to TRBJ2-5; no reliable D call. V lost 5 bases, J lost 6 bases, and 16 bases lay in between. This CDR3 spans 14 amino acids. The germline V gene has CDR1 SGHTA and CDR2 FQGNSA. For the CDR3, the DNA is TGTGCCAGCAGCCCATCCCGAGCTGGGCAGACCCAGTACTTC. Residues: CASSPSRAGQTQYF.

The CDR3 spells CATRVQGGNEQFF. Written as DNA, the CDR3 is TGTGCCACCCGAGTCCAGGGAGGGAATGAGCAGTTCTTC. This chain connects TRBV24-1 to TRBJ2-1; 7 positions agree with TRBD2. With V trimmed by 9 bases and J by 7 bases, 8 bases remained unmatched. Per the germline V gene, CDR1 is KGHDR and CDR2 is SFDVKD. This CDR3 spans 13 amino acids.

The chain has TRBV7-6 and TRBJ2-3, with a tentative D call TRBD2 (5 bases). Germline CDR1 is SGHVS and CDR2 is FNYEAQ. The CDR3 extends over 17 amino acids. With 0 bases removed from V and 0 bases from J, the gap between germline ends came to 13 bases. CDR3 bases: TGTGCCAGCAGCTTAGCTCGATCAGGAGGAAGCACAGATACGCAGTATTTT. Its protein product is CASSLARSGGSTDTQYF.

The table lists this clone with a few counts. The chain joins TRBV2 to TRBJ1-5; the match to TRBD1 covers 9 bases. After removal of 8 bases from V and 0 bases from J, the junction contained 11 bases not matched to a gene. The germline gives CDR1 SNHLY, CDR2 FYNNEI. The CDR3 totals 17 residues. The CDR3 region is CASRRTGDWYSNQPQHF. As DNA, the CDR3 is TGTGCCAGCCGCCGGACAGGGGACTGGTATAGCAATCAGCCCCAGCATTTT.

This chain links TRBV28 with TRBJ1-6, with a tentative D call TRBD1 (6 bases). Trimming took 1 base from V and 10 from J, leaving 14 bases between them. The germline V gene has CDR1 MDHEN and CDR2 SYDVKM. The CDR3 spans 15 residues. CDR3 in amino acids: CASSLSGTGPSPLHF. Here the CDR3 DNA reads TGTGCCAGCAGTTTATCGGGAACAGGGCCCTCACCCCTCCACTTT.

The chain has TRBV18 and TRBJ2-5; D perhaps matches TRBD2 (5 bases). Trimming took off 6 bases at V and 2 bases at J, with 10 bases between the two ends. Germline values: CDR1 KGHSH, CDR2 LQKENI. This CDR3 contains 13 residues. The CDR3: CASSPGIQETQYF. Here the CDR3 DNA reads TGTGCCAGCTCCCCGGGAATTCAAGAGACCCAGTACTTC.